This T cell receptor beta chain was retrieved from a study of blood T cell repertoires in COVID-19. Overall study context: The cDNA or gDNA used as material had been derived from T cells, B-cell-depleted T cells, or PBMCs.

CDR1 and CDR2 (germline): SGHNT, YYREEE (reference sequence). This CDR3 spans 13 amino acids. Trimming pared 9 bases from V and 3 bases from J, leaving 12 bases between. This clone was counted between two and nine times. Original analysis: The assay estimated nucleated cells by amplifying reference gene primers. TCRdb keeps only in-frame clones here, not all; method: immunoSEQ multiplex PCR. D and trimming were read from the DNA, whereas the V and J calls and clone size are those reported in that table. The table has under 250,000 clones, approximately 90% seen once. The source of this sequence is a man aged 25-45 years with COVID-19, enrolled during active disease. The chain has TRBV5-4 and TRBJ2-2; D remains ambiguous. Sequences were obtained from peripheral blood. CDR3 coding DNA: TGTGCCACCAGGCTAGTGGACACCGGGGAGCTGTTTTTT. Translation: CATRLVDTGELFF.